This TCR beta chain was identified during a study of a mutant IDH1 vaccine in newly diagnosed glioma. Study-level background: Each patient was administered eight vaccinations, scheduled in weeks 1, 3, 5, 7, 11, 15, 19 and 23. Vaccines began 4-6 weeks after radiotherapy alone, or with temozolomide cycles.

Sequencing was performed with immunoSEQ multiplex PCR; in TCRdb, only in-frame clones are kept and a portion is missing. The sample shows over 60,000 clones, roughly 90% of them seen only once. Trimming stripped 0 bases from V and 6 bases from J, with 17 bases between. Germline CDR1 is SGHRS and CDR2 is YFSETQ. This CDR3 is 16 amino acids long. Time point indicated: week 11, during vaccination. The content of each vaccine dose was 300 ug of mutant IDH1 20-mer peptide, and topical imiquimod accompanied it. Of note for this clone: Antigen unknown.

The receptor was derived from a man in his forties with glioma. The chain uses TRBV5-1 and TRBJ2-3, with no clear D. The sample consisted of PBMCs, taken from a glioma patient whose treatment included an IDH1 peptide vaccine. CDR3 protein: CASSLEPSTDKDTQYF. For the CDR3, the DNA is TGCGCCAGCAGCTTGGAACCTTCCACAGACAAGGATACGCAGTATTTT.